The clone carrying this T cell receptor (beta chain) was found a few times. What it binds is not known. The data were obtained in a study of vaccination effects on CD4 cells after COVID-19. Cultured cells yielded isolated CD4+ T cells after 10 days. The V and J ends lost 6 bases and 6 bases respectively, with 7 bases between them. The CDR3 length is 11 residues. Germline CDR1 is KGHSH and CDR2 is LQKENI. This table comes from immunoSEQ multiplex PCR, and its TCRdb copy is limited to in-frame clones, with some not included. The table has around 56,000 clones, 60% to 85% seen once. This chain uses TRBV18 with TRBJ2-3; D not resolved. This receptor was obtained from a human donor who received a COVID-19 vaccine. Material: CD4+ T cells from PBMCs cultured without peptide, obtained before COVID-19 vaccination. The CDR3 protein is CASSTGDTQYF. Written as DNA, the CDR3 is TGTGCCAGCTCGACCGGGGATACGCAGTATTTT.